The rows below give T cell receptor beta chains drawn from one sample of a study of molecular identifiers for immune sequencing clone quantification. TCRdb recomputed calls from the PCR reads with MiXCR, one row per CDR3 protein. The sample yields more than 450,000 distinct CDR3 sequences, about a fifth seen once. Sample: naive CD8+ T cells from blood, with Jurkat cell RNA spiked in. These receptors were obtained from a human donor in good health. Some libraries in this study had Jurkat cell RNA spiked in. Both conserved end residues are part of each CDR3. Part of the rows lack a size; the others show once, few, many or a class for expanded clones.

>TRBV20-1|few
CSARDWMGSGELFF
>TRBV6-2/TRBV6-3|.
CASKVQGYGSTEAFF
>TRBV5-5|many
CASSNGLAHEQYF
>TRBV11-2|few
CASSGTMTQETQYF
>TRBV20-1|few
CSAYPGTSKNIQYF
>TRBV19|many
CASSTDRPGELFF
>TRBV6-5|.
CASNLLTGGSYEQYF
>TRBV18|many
CASSPWDRGGDTQYF
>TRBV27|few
CASSPSWEYINYSNQPQHF
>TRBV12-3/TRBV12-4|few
CASSPRPTEAFF
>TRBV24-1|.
CATSDPYEQFF
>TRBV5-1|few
CASSLAGGANTEAFF
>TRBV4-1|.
CASSQVAGGREQYF
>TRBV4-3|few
CASRLDRDLVYEQYF
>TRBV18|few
CASSSQPGQPTDTQYF
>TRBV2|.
CGSTQDLSGNTIYF
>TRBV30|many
CAWSVNSPLHF
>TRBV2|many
CASSAGQSKLDTQYF
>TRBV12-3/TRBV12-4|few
CASSSTGFGYTF
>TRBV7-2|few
CASSQRVLSAGGWTGELFF
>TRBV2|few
CASRESGTGARGYTF
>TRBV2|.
CASSDESVLDTEAFF
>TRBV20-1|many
CSAQGIEGALYEQYF
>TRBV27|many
CASSKLGVSGYTF
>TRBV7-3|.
CASSPYPGLAGNEQYF
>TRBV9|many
CASSEDGISNQPQHF
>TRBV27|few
CASRIKGHPIYGYTF
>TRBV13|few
CASSGAVADEQFF
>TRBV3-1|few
CASSHYGQGALETQYF
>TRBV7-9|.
CASTGASYNEQFF